The 23 T cell receptor beta chains given below trace back to one sample, sequenced in a study of T-cell memory formation after mild COVID-19. TCRdb reprocessed the 5' RACE reads with MiXCR, giving one entry per CDR3 protein. This sample has hundreds of thousands of distinct CDR3 sequences, with over 15% found just once. Sequencing used PBMCs or a T cell subset sorted from them (not recorded which). These TCRs come from an adult woman who had mild COVID-19 (a few samples of this study predate the infection). Cell type and time point are not known.

CDR3 amino acids: CASSFWGDGRLDETQYF. In nucleotides, the CDR3 is TGTGCCAGCAGCTTTTGGGGGGACGGGAGGCTGGACGAGACCCAGTACTTC. J is TRBJ2-5 and V is TRBV7-6; the match to TRBD2 covers 7 bases. Per germline, CDR1 SGHVS and CDR2 FNYEAQ. The CDR3 length is 17 residues. Losses at the gene ends were 3 bases for V and 5 bases for J; bases not matched to a gene: 15. The full variable domain, completed using reference TRBV7-6 and TRBJ2-5, is GAGVSQSPRYKVTKRGQDVALRCDPISGHVSLYWYRQALGQGPEFLTYFNYEAQQDKSGLPNDRFSAERPEGSISTLTIQRTEQRDSAMYRCASSFWGDGRLDETQYFGPGTRLLVL.

This clonotype was picked up a small number of times. The rearrangement joins TRBV7-9 to TRBJ2-2; D possibly corresponds to TRBD1 (5 bases). CDR3 size: 16 residues. Germline V CDR1 and CDR2: SEHNR, FQNEAQ (reference sequence). With 3 bases removed from V and 4 bases from J, the gap between germline ends came to 15 bases. CDR3 sequence reads: CASSFPWTPLTGELFF. The CDR3 nucleotides read TGTGCCAGCAGCTTTCCCTGGACACCCCTCACCGGGGAGCTGTTTTTT.

This clonotype was seen a handful of times. The chain combines TRBV5-1 with TRBJ2-1; 9 nucleotides match TRBD2. With V trimmed by 6 bases and J by 8 bases, 9 bases remained unmatched. Germline CDR1 and CDR2: SGHRS and YFSETQ. CDR3 size: 14 residues. The DNA for the CDR3 is TGCGCCAGCAAAGCCGGGACTAGCATGGATGAGCAGTTCTTC. It yields the protein CASKAGTSMDEQFF.

The chain links TRBV5-5 to TRBJ1-2; D is unresolved. The germline V gene has CDR1 SGHKS and CDR2 YYEKEE (reference sequence). V was cut by 2 bases and J by 6 bases, with 11 bases left in between. This CDR3 comprises 13 residues. CDR3 bases: TGTGCCAGCAGCTTTGACGGGAACGATGGCTACACCTTC. Protein: CASSFDGNDGYTF.

V usage is TRBV6-5 and J usage is TRBJ1-6; unclear D gene. The V end was cut by 0 bases, the J end by 10 bases, with 13 bases between. The CDR3 runs to 15 residues. Germline assignment: CDR1 MNHEY and CDR2 SVGAGI. In nucleotides, the CDR3 is TGTGCCAGCAGTTACTCTGCGGGAGTCGAATCACCCCTCCACTTT. Translated, it gives CASSYSAGVESPLHF.

This clonotype was recorded at least ten times. The chain combines TRBV12-3 or TRBV12-4 with TRBJ1-1; no definite D call. Trimming left V 5 bases short and J 0 bases short, with 4 bases between. The CDR3 sequence is 12 residues long. The CDR3 here is CASSPMNTEAFF. In nucleotides, the CDR3 is TGTGCCAGCAGTCCAATGAACACTGAAGCTTTCTTT.

The chain is built from TRBV20-1 and TRBJ1-1; tentatively, D is TRBD1 (5 bases). The CDR3 sequence is 13 residues long. V lost 3 bases and J lost 5, with 13 bases in between. CDR1 is DFQATT, CDR2 SNEGSKA, per germline (reference sequence). The CDR3 nucleotides are TGCAGTGCTAGGACGGGGGGGTATACTGAAGCTTTCTTT. Translated: CSARTGGYTEAFF.

The table lists this clonotype with a few counts. J is TRBJ2-3 and V is TRBV24-1, with a tentative D call TRBD1 (6 bases). Germline loops: CDR1 KGHDR, CDR2 SFDVKD. The CDR3 runs 13 residues. Trimming cost V 5 bases and J 5 bases, with 10 bases left between them. DNA of the CDR3: TGTGCCACCAGTGCCTTGACAGGAGATACGCAGTATTTT. This sequence encodes CATSALTGDTQYF.

This clonotype was recorded a few times. V usage is TRBV5-6 and J usage is TRBJ2-1; D possibly corresponds to TRBD1 (6 bases). V gave up 2 bases and J gave up 9 bases, with 9 bases separating them. This CDR3 comprises 12 residues. Germline loops: CDR1 SGHDT, CDR2 YYEEEE. CDR3 in amino acids: CASSLGTFEQFF. CDR3 nucleotides: TGTGCCAGCAGCTTAGGGACATTTGAGCAGTTCTTC.

This sequence joins TRBV7-2 and TRBJ1-4, with D possibly TRBD1 on 6 matching bases. CDR1 and CDR2 from the germline V gene are SGHTA and FQGNSA. V shed 0 bases and J shed 8 bases, with 10 bases lying between them. The CDR3 totals 14 residues. CDR3 nucleotide sequence: TGTGCCAGCAGCTTAGCGGGCAGGGGAGAAAAACTGTTTTTT. This gives the protein CASSLAGRGEKLFF. Looking up the rest from reference TRBV7-2 and TRBJ1-4 gives the full variable domain: GAGVSQSPSNKVTEKGKDVELRCDPISGHTALYWYRQSLGQGLEFLIYFQGNSAPDKSGLPSDRFSAERTGGSVSTLTIQRTQQEDSAVYLCASSLAGRGEKLFFGSGTQLSVL.

J is TRBJ2-1 and V is TRBV7-6; a weak D match, TRBD1 (6 bases). Trimming removed 3 bases at V and 5 bases at J, with 14 bases between. The germline V gene has CDR1 SGHVS and CDR2 FNYEAQ. This CDR3 contains 15 residues. CDR3 sequence: CASSFRRDKDNEQFF. CDR3 sequence (DNA): TGTGCCAGCAGCTTTCGCCGGGACAAAGACAATGAGCAGTTCTTC.

This clonotype was counted at least ten times. V usage is TRBV20-1 and J usage is TRBJ2-2, with TRBD2 matching 8 bases. The CDR3 extends over 16 amino acids. Germline lookup yields CDR1 DFQATT and CDR2 SNEGSKA (reference sequence). Trimming at V came to 0 bases and at J to 1 base, leaving 4 bases not matched to a gene. CDR3 in DNA: TGCAGTGCTAGAGATTTGCTAGCGGGGAACACCGGGGAGCTGTTTTTT. As protein: CSARDLLAGNTGELFF.

The chain joins TRBV12-3 or TRBV12-4 to TRBJ1-3, with D perhaps matching TRBD1 (5 bases). Trimming pared 6 bases from V and 0 bases from J, leaving 9 bases between. The CDR3 is 14 amino acids. CDR3 sequence reads: CASRTASSGNTIYF. Here the CDR3 DNA reads TGTGCCAGCAGGACAGCGAGCTCTGGAAACACCATATATTTT.

The gene calls are TRBV7-9 and TRBJ2-1; D call uncertain. CDR1 SEHNR and CDR2 FQNEAQ come from the germline V gene (reference sequence). The V end lost 5 bases, the J end lost 16 bases, and 6 bases lay between the germline ends. This CDR3 region has 8 residues. The chain's CDR3 is CASSQIFF. The CDR3 DNA is TGTGCCAGCAGCCAGATTTTCTTC.

V usage is TRBV12-3 or TRBV12-4 and J usage is TRBJ1-2; 9 nucleotides align to TRBD1. The CDR3 consists of 19 residues. With V trimmed by 5 bases and J by 3 bases, 19 bases remained unmatched. CDR3 in DNA: TGTGCCAGCAGTATATACACCGGGACAGGGTCCCAAAGTGACTATGGCTACACCTTC. Protein sequence: CASSIYTGTGSQSDYGYTF.

The V and J genes are TRBV6-5 and TRBJ1-4; D is ambiguous. The germline CDR1 and CDR2 sequences are MNHEY and SVGAGI. V was clipped by 2 bases and J by 7 bases, with 11 bases between them. This CDR3 has 14 amino acids. CDR3 nucleotide sequence: TGTGCCAGCAGTTACGCACCGTCGGGTGAAAAACTGTTTTTT. It codes for CASSYAPSGEKLFF.

This clonotype has more than one count but fewer than ten. The rearrangement links TRBV20-1 to TRBJ2-1; TRBD2 agrees at 7 bases. Trimming removed 5 bases from V and 5 bases from J; junction bases left unmatched: 6. The germline V gene has CDR1 DFQATT and CDR2 SNEGSKA (reference sequence). CDR3 length: 13 amino acids. For the CDR3, the DNA is TGCAGTGCTCAGGGAGGGGACCACAATGAGCAGTTCTTC. It translates to CSAQGGDHNEQFF.

This chain links TRBV7-9 with TRBJ2-3, with D tentatively TRBD1 or TRBD2 (5 bases each). Germline CDR1 reads SEHNR; CDR2 reads FQNEAQ (reference sequence). CDR3 length equals 13 residues. V lost 2 bases to trimming and J lost 11 bases, with 14 bases between them. CDR3 bases: TGTGCCAGCAGCTTACCTCTCGGGACGGAGCAGTATTTT. The encoded protein is CASSLPLGTEQYF.

This clonotype was recorded many times. The CDR3 spells CSVSTGVNQPQHF. The CDR3, as DNA: TGCAGCGTTTCAACAGGGGTCAATCAGCCCCAGCATTTT. This chain uses TRBV29-1 with TRBJ1-5; 7 bases agree with TRBD1. The germline V gene has CDR1 SQVTM and CDR2 ANQGSEA. Trimming at V came to 5 bases and at J to 3 bases, leaving 4 bases not matched to a gene. The CDR3 sequence is 13 residues long.

The V call is TRBV4-3, the J call TRBJ2-7, with TRBD2 as a possible D gene (6 bases). CDR1 LGHNA and CDR2 YSLEER come from the germline V gene. The CDR3 contains 16 residues. V gave up 0 bases and J gave up 1 base, with 13 bases separating them. CDR3 nucleotides: TGCGCCAGCAGCCAAGATAGGGGTAGCGGATCCTACGAGCAGTACTTC. Translated: CASSQDRGSGSYEQYF.

The chain uses TRBV19 and TRBJ2-1, with 10 bases matching TRBD2. The ends lost 5 bases at V and 8 bases at J; junction bases unmatched: 9. The CDR3 loop spans 15 amino acids. Germline V CDR1 and CDR2: LNHDA, SQIVND (reference sequence). The CDR3 bases are TGTGCCAGTAGTCCCCTAGCGGGAGTTCGCTATGAGCAGTTCTTC. Protein: CASSPLAGVRYEQFF. The entire variable domain, with the rest obtained from reference TRBV19 and TRBJ2-1, is as follows: DGGITQSPKYLFRKEGQNVTLSCEQNLNHDAMYWYRQDPGQGLRLIYYSQIVNDFQKGDIAEGYSVSREKKESFPLTVTSAQKNPTAFYLCASSPLAGVRYEQFFGPGTRLTVL.

This clonotype was found a few times. The chain has TRBV12-3 or TRBV12-4 and TRBJ2-2; 7 bases match TRBD2. V lost 8 bases, J lost 2 bases, and 5 bases stayed unmatched. The CDR3 totals 14 residues. CDR3 loop: CASGAGENTGELFF. CDR3 in DNA: TGTGCCAGCGGTGCGGGGGAAAACACCGGGGAGCTGTTTTTT.

The table lists this clonotype with a few counts. The chain links TRBV24-1 to TRBJ2-1, with D possibly being TRBD1 (6 bases). The CDR3 is 13 amino acids. CDR1 KGHDR and CDR2 SFDVKD come from the germline V gene. Trimming stripped 9 bases from V and 6 bases from J, with 14 bases between. As DNA, the CDR3 is TGTGCCACCCGAGGGGGAGTATCCAATGAGCAGTTCTTC. Encoded protein: CATRGGVSNEQFF.